Below, one TCR beta chain is given with its context. What it binds is unknown. The CDR3 is 14 amino acids. The V end was cut by 4 bases, the J end by 11 bases, with 20 bases between. Germline V gives CDR1 LGHNT, CDR2 FRNRAP. The entry originates in a study of graft-versus-host responses after intestinal transplantation. On the study more broadly: Isolated intestinal, liver-intestinal, or multivisceral transplants had been given to the recipients. Every transplant recipient was induced with anti-thymocyte globulin, then maintained on tacrolimus and steroids for two to four years. Study observations and caveats: High graft-versus-host to host-versus-graft T cell clonal ratios marked allografts of patients with graft-donor macrochimerism.

Method: immunoSEQ multiplex PCR; TCRdb's copy keeps in-frame clones and lacks some. The sample comprises 8,000 or so clones, under 95% of which are singletons, and around 1.5% rests with the top ten. The TCR sequence derives from a human patient who received an intestinal transplant, so some T cells may come from the graft donor. The rearrangement joins TRBV12-5 to TRBJ1-1, with D unclear. This specimen consisted of PBMCs, obtained 30 to 31 days after intestinal transplant. CDR3 sequence reads: CASGSPTGAFGAFF. CDR3 sequence (DNA): TGTGCTAGTGGTTCCCCAACCGGAGCCTTCGGGGCTTTCTTT.